These T cell receptor beta chains were read from a single sample in a study of cytomegalovirus exposure and HLA in healthy donors. Produced via immunoSEQ multiplex PCR; TCRdb's table is partial and in-frame only. This repertoire shows roughly 110,000 clones, around three quarters found once; its top ten account for about 4.3%. Input material: PBMCs. The receptors here all came from a male donor in good health and CMV-seronegative. Both conserved end residues are part of each CDR3. D genes are given only for firm matches. Clone size is not always given. Where it is, it says once, few, many or a class for expanded clones.

TRBJ2-5 | TRBV6-5 | NA | NA | TGTGCCAGCAGTTACCAGGGTGCGGGGGCCCAAGAGACCCAGTACTTC | CASSYQGAGAQETQYF
TRBJ2-5 | TRBV29-1 | NA | NA | TGCAGCGTGCGGCGGGGCAGGGATGAGACCCAGTACTTC | CSVRRGRDETQYF
TRBJ2-2 | TRBV10-1 | few | NA | TGCGCCAGCAGTGAAACGGAGGTCGGGGAGCTGTTTTTT | CASSETEVGELFF
TRBJ2-7 | TRBV7-2 | NA | TRBD2 | TGTGCCAGCAGCTATAGACGGACTAGCCTCTACGAGCAGTACTTC | CASSYRRTSLYEQYF
TRBJ1-1 | TRBV4-2 | NA | NA | TGTGCCAGCAGCCAAGTAATGGAGCCCCTGAAGATCTTGGAAGCTTTCTTT | CASSQVMEPLKILEAFF
TRBJ1-1 | TRBV6-1 | NA | TRBD1 | TGTGCCAGCAGTGAAACAGGGGGGGCTGAAGCTTTCTTT | CASSETGGAEAFF
TRBJ1-3 | TRBV30 | once | NA | TGTGCCTGGAGCATGGGAGGAAACACCATATATTTT | CAWSMGGNTIYF
TRBJ1-1 | TRBV5-5 | NA | NA | TGTGCCAGCAGCTTGGATGCAGGGATGAACACTGAAGCTTTCTTT | CASSLDAGMNTEAFF
TRBJ2-7 | TRBV30 | once | NA | TGTGCCTGGACGGGAGCTTACGAGCAGTACTTC | CAWTGAYEQYF
TRBJ2-2 | TRBV29-1 | NA | TRBD2 | TGCAGCGTCACCGTGGAAACTAGCGCGCAATTTAACACCGGGGAGCTGTTTTTT | CSVTVETSAQFNTGELFF
TRBJ2-1 | TRBV15 | few | TRBD1 | TGTGCCACCAGCAGGGCTGGACAGGACCAGCAGTTCTTC | CATSRAGQDQQFF
TRBJ2-1 | TRBV2 | NA | TRBD2 | TGTGCCGGGGGAGCGGGAGAGTCTGTCCGCCCTTACAATGAGCAGTTCTTC | CAGGAGESVRPYNEQFF
TRBJ2-3 | TRBV5-5 | NA | NA | TGTGCCAGCAGCTTGGAGTTTCAGGGTAGCACAGATACGCAGTATTTT | CASSLEFQGSTDTQYF
TRBJ2-7 | TRBV7-2 | NA | TRBD2 | TGTGCCAGCAGCCTTACGTCTAGACCCGGGACTAAGCCCTACGAGCAGTACTTC | CASSLTSRPGTKPYEQYF
TRBJ1-5 | TRBV6-6 | NA | NA | TGTGCCAGCGAGGGGGGGAAGCATCAGCCCCAGCATTTT | CASEGGKHQPQHF
TRBJ2-1 | TRBV9 | NA | TRBD2 | TGTGCCAGCAGCGGGGGGACTAGCGGGAGCAGTGAGCAGTTCTTC | CASSGGTSGSSEQFF
TRBJ2-3 | TRBV7-3 | NA | TRBD1 | TGTGCCAGCAGCCACGGACAGGGCAATACGCAGTATTTT | CASSHGQGNTQYF
TRBJ1-2 | TRBV11-2 | NA | TRBD1 | TGTGCCAGCAGCTTAGATGAGGGCAGGGGGCGTCTCTATGGCTACACCTTC | CASSLDEGRGRLYGYTF
TRBJ2-5 | TRBV5-1 | NA | TRBD1 | TGCGCCAGCAGCAAGACAGGGGGGTCGTACGATGAGCAGTACTTC | CASSKTGGSYDEQYF
TRBJ2-7 | TRBV28 | NA | NA | TGTGCCAGCAGTTCCTACACCCGCGAGACTGACGAGCAGTACTTC | CASSSYTRETDEQYF
TRBJ2-2 | TRBV11-2 | NA | NA | TGTGCCAGCAGCTTAGGGCCCGGGACTAACACCGGGGAGCTGTTTTTT | CASSLGPGTNTGELFF
TRBJ1-2 | TRBV27 | NA | NA | TGTGCCAGCAGCCGGACGGGGGGCGTTGGCTACACCTTC | CASSRTGGVGYTF
TRBJ2-1 | TRBV9 | NA | TRBD1 | TGTGCCAGCAGCTTCCGGACAGGGGGAGATGAGCAGTTCTTC | CASSFRTGGDEQFF
TRBJ2-2 | TRBV28 | NA | NA | TGTGCCAGCAGACTAGGATCCACCGGGGAGCTGTTTTTT | CASRLGSTGELFF
TRBJ2-7 | TRBV9 | NA | TRBD2 | TGTGCCAGCAGCGCCGGGGACAGTCTAGCGGGAACCTACGAGCAGTACTTC | CASSAGDSLAGTYEQYF
TRBJ2-7 | TRBV7-9 | once | TRBD1 | TGTGCCAGCAGCTTTGTCGAGGGGGCGAAGAACGAGCAGTACTTC | CASSFVEGAKNEQYF
TRBJ1-4 | TRBV28 | NA | TRBD1 | TGTGCCAGCAGTCCGACGGGACAGGGGGTAACTAATGAAAAACTGTTTTTT | CASSPTGQGVTNEKLFF
TRBJ1-4 | TRBV9 | NA | TRBD1 | TGTGCCAGCAGCGTAGGGGGACAGGGAGATGAAAAACTGTTTTTT | CASSVGGQGDEKLFF
TRBJ2-3 | TRBV6-6 | NA | NA | TGTGCCAGCAGTCCTAGCACAGATACGCAGTATTTT | CASSPSTDTQYF
TRBJ1-2 | TRBV5-1 | once | TRBD1 | TGCGCCAGCAGCAATCAAGGGGGCTCTGGCTACACCTTC | CASSNQGGSGYTF
TRBJ2-7 | TRBV11-2 | once | TRBD2 | TGTGCCAGCAGCTTAGAGCCAGCGGGAGGGTTCGAGCAGTACTTC | CASSLEPAGGFEQYF
TRBJ2-2 | TRBV6-1 | few | NA | TGTGCCAGCAATTCTGTTCCGTACACCGGGGAGCTGTTTTTT | CASNSVPYTGELFF
TRBJ2-5 | TRBV28 | once | NA | TGTGCCAGCAGTTTCCCCCGGGGAGGCAAAGAGACCCAGTACTTC | CASSFPRGGKETQYF
TRBJ2-6 | TRBV14 | once | NA | TGTGCCAGCAGCCCCCTCCGTGAGGACTCTGGGGCCAACGTCCTGACTTTC | CASSPLREDSGANVLTF
TRBJ2-2 | TRBV7-9 | NA | TRBD2 | TGTGCCAGCCGAGCACTAGCGGGAGTCGACGGGGAGCTGTTTTTT | CASRALAGVDGELFF
TRBJ1-3 | TRBV7-2 | NA | TRBD1 | TGTGCCAGCAGCTTAGAACAGGGGCCGTCTGGAAACACCATATATTTT | CASSLEQGPSGNTIYF
TRBJ2-7 | TRBV4-2 | NA | TRBD2 | TGTGCCAGCAGCCAAGAGGCACTAGCGGGAGCTCTTTACGAGCAGTACTTC | CASSQEALAGALYEQYF
TRBJ2-1 | TRBV19 | NA | TRBD2 | TGTGCCAGTAGTATATCCGCTAGCGGGAGGCCTCTACTTTCAACCTCCTACAATGAGCAGTTCTTC | CASSISASGRPLLSTSYNEQFF
TRBJ1-2 | TRBV10-2 | NA | NA | TGCGCCAGCAGTGAGTCCCCGAATCCAGACTATGGCTACACCTTC | CASSESPNPDYGYTF
TRBJ2-2 | TRBV7-9 | few | TRBD2 | TGTCCCAGCAGCCCCCGGGGAGGGAGGACCGGGGAGCTGTTTTTT | CPSSPRGGRTGELFF
TRBJ2-3 | TRBV10-3 | NA | TRBD2 | TGTGCCATCAGATTGGGACTAGCGGACACAGATACGCAGTATTTT | CAIRLGLADTDTQYF
TRBJ1-1 | TRBV6-1 | few | TRBD1 | TGTGCCAGCAGGTCCGGGACAGGGGGCGAGACTGAAGCTTTCTTT | CASRSGTGGETEAFF
TRBJ1-5 | TRBV6-1 | NA | NA | TGTGCCAGCATTACAGGGAACAATCAGCCCCAGCATTTT | CASITGNNQPQHF
TRBJ2-7 | TRBV5-8 | NA | NA | TGTGCCAGCAGCTCCTGGGGCGGCCCGAGCTCCTACGAGCAGTACTTC | CASSSWGGPSSYEQYF
TRBJ2-1 | TRBV5-1 | NA | TRBD1 | TGCGCCAGCAGCTCAACAGGGGGATTGGATGACAATGAGCAGTTCTTC | CASSSTGGLDDNEQFF
TRBJ2-7 | TRBV7-9 | NA | TRBD2 | TGTGCCAGCAGCTTCCTTAGCGGGAGGCTTACAGGGCAGTACTTC | CASSFLSGRLTGQYF
TRBJ1-1 | TRBV5-1 | NA | TRBD1 | TGCGACAGCAGGCCGACAGGGGGGGAGATGGAAGCTTTCTTT | CDSRPTGGEMEAFF
TRBJ1-5 | TRBV25-1 | NA | NA | TGTGCCAGCAGCTATAGCAATCAGCCCCAGCATTTT | CASSYSNQPQHF